This T cell receptor (beta chain) came from a study of T cell changes during pregnancy in multiple sclerosis. V lost 5 bases and J lost 3; bases outside the gene matches: 10. The CDR3 spans 16 residues. Germline V gene lookup returns CDR1 SGHNT and CDR2 YENEEA. Libraries were prepared by immunoSEQ multiplex PCR; TCRdb keeps only in-frame clonotypes and omits some of them. The sample includes fewer than 12,000 clones, around 89% of them seen just once. This chain uses TRBV11-3 with TRBJ2-3; 8 bases line up with TRBD1. Sequenced material: CD8+ T cells from peripheral blood mononuclear cells, taken in the first trimester of pregnancy. This clonotype was sampled from a female donor in good health, enrolled as a control in a pregnancy study. CDR3 amino acids: CASSIYGQGRTDTQYF. The DNA of the CDR3 is TGTGCCAGCAGCATATACGGACAGGGTAGGACAGATACGCAGTATTTT. Together with reference TRBV11-3 and TRBJ2-3, the CDR3 gives the full variable domain: EAGVVQSPRYKIIEKKQPVAFWCNPISGHNTLYWYLQNLGQGPELLIRYENEEAVDDSQLPKDRFSAERLKGVDSTLKIQPAELGDSAVYLCASSIYGQGRTDTQYFGPGTRLTVL.